The T cell receptor beta chain under discussion was sequenced for a study of post-analysis software for immune sequencing data. About the study: Relapsing-remitting, secondary progressive and progressive-relapsing forms made up the multiple sclerosis disease courses.

TCR beta cDNA libraries included unique molecular identifiers. The yield from approximately 1 to 10 million T cells was 500,000 or so cDNA molecules in total. TCRdb redid the calling of the PCR reads with MiXCR, one entry per CDR3 protein. This table holds roughly 620,000 distinct CDR3 sequences, roughly 40% found once. In regard to this clonotype: Its antigen remains unidentified.

The study's findings and limits: The normalized Chao1 diversity of multiple sclerosis patients was significantly lower than that of controls. Roughly five TRBV segments appeared more often in patients than in controls, and TRBV5-6, TRBV5-1 and TRBV20-1 were among these.

This CDR3 has 13 amino acids. CDR1 and CDR2 from the germline V gene are SEHNR and FQNEAQ (reference sequence). Trimming removed 0 bases from V and 6 bases from J, with 9 bases in between. The sequenced material came from blood. This rearrangement joins TRBV7-9 to TRBJ2-7; a weak D match, TRBD2 (5 bases). This TCR was recovered from a girl aged 5-17 years with multiple sclerosis. The CDR3 region is CASSLALRAEQYF. As DNA, the CDR3 is TGTGCCAGCAGCTTAGCGCTGAGGGCCGAGCAGTACTTC.